Below are 10 T cell receptor beta chains sequenced from a single sample in a study of blood T cell repertoires in COVID-19 (dated by TCRdb to the early 2020s). The library was made by the immunoSEQ multiplex PCR assay. TCRdb took over this immuneACCESS table, retaining in-frame rearrangements with V and J assigned. Such tables are incomplete; in checked studies, under half of the missing clones stem from an unresolved V gene, and the remainder is unexplained. The sample profile shows roughly 330,000 clones; 80% to 90% of them were found once. About 5.2% of the sample is held by the ten biggest clonotypes. Sequenced: PBMCs or T cells enriched from blood (not recorded which). Source of these receptors: a woman in her twenties or thirties who had recovered from COVID-19.

The chain couples TRBV28 to TRBJ1-4; 7 bases align to TRBD1. This CDR3 is 13 amino acids long. Germline V gene data show CDR1 as MDHEN and CDR2 as SYDVKM. V gave up 7 bases and J gave up 10 bases; unmatched junction bases: 9. CDR3 in amino acids: CASTLRPGGKLFF. CDR3 DNA sequence: TGTGCCAGCACCCTCAGGCCAGGGGGAAAACTGTTTTTT.

The V gene is TRBV28, the J gene TRBJ1-2; D perhaps matches TRBD1 (6 bases). Germline values: CDR1 MDHEN, CDR2 SYDVKM. V was cut by 7 bases and J by 7 bases, with 19 bases left in between. The CDR3 spans 14 residues. This CDR3 is CASITQGSDTGYTF. CDR3 coding DNA: TGTGCCAGCATCACTCAGGGGTCAGACACTGGCTACACCTTC.

The V call is TRBV6-1, the J call TRBJ2-5, with D possibly being TRBD1 (6 bases). The CDR3 is 14 residues long. Germline loops: CDR1 MNHNS, CDR2 SASEGT. The V end was cut by 3 bases, the J end by 4 bases, with 12 bases between. The CDR3: CASSEMGAGETQYF. The CDR3 DNA sequence: TGTGCCAGCAGTGAGATGGGGGCGGGAGAGACCCAGTACTTC.

V is TRBV27 and J is TRBJ1-4; TRBD1 aligns across 8 bases. The CDR3 extends over 14 amino acids. Germline loops: CDR1 MNHEY, CDR2 SMNVEV (reference sequence). V shed 4 bases and J 7 bases; nucleotides not matched to a gene: 5. The chain's CDR3 is CASSSGTGLEKLFF. CDR3 in DNA: TGTGCCAGCAGTTCTGGGACAGGCCTTGAAAAACTGTTTTTT.

The chain couples TRBV10-3 to TRBJ2-2, with a weak D call TRBD2 (5 bases). V lost 2 bases, J lost 5 bases, and 21 bases lay in between. CDR1 and CDR2 (germline): ENHRY, SYGVKD. The CDR3 contains 18 residues. The CDR3 DNA sequence: TGTGCCATCAGTGAGCCGAAACTTGCCCGCGGCGGGACCGGGGAGCTGTTTTTT. It is translated as CAISEPKLARGGTGELFF.

This clone was observed a handful of times. V usage is TRBV7-9 and J usage is TRBJ2-7; unclear D gene. The CDR3 runs 14 residues. The germline gives CDR1 SEHNR, CDR2 FQNEAQ (reference sequence). V was shortened by 2 bases and J by 0 bases, with 8 bases between the two germline ends. CDR3 residues: CASSLLPSSYEQYF. CDR3 nucleotides: TGTGCCAGCAGCTTACTTCCCAGCTCCTACGAGCAGTACTTC. Supplemented by reference TRBV7-9 and TRBJ2-7, the full variable domain reads DTGVSQNPRHKITKRGQNVTFRCDPISEHNRLYWYRQTLGQGPEFLTYFQNEAQLEKSRLLSDRFSAERPKGSFSTLEIQRTEQGDSAMYLCASSLLPSSYEQYFGPGTRLTVT.

CDR3 residues: CASSKTGPNYGYTF. The CDR3 nucleotides read TGTGCCAGCAGCAAGACAGGACCTAACTATGGCTACACCTTC. The rearrangement uses TRBV11-2 and TRBJ1-2, with D tentatively TRBD1 (6 bases). Trimming took off 5 bases at V and 0 bases at J, with 10 bases between the two ends. The CDR3 loop spans 14 amino acids. Per the germline V gene, CDR1 is SGHAT and CDR2 is FQNNGV. Full variable domain (missing parts from reference TRBV11-2 and TRBJ1-2): EAGVAQSPRYKIIEKRQSVAFWCNPISGHATLYWYQQILGQGPKLLIQFQNNGVVDDSQLPKDRFSAERLKGVDSTLKIQPAKLEDSAVYLCASSKTGPNYGYTFGSGTRLTVV.

The V call is TRBV19, the J call TRBJ1-2; 9 positions agree with TRBD1. The germline V gene has CDR1 LNHDA and CDR2 SQIVND (reference sequence). The CDR3 has 12 residues. Losses at the gene ends were 9 bases for V and 8 bases for J; bases not matched to a gene: 7. The CDR3 loop is CASPTGGDGYTF. CDR3 DNA: TGTGCCAGCCCGACAGGGGGAGACGGCTACACCTTC.

The chain links TRBV5-4 to TRBJ1-4, with TRBD1 identical over 8 bases. J lost 8 bases, V lost 4 bases, and 10 bases had no gene match. The CDR3 contains 15 residues. Germline lookup yields CDR1 SGHNT and CDR2 YYREEE (reference sequence). The DNA of the CDR3 is TGTGCCAGCAGCCCAGGGGGCAGGATGGAGGAAAAACTGTTTTTT. It is translated as CASSPGGRMEEKLFF. Full variable domain (outside the CDR3, taken from reference TRBV5-4 and TRBJ1-4): ETGVTQSPTHLIKTRGQQVTLRCSSQSGHNTVSWYQQALGQGPQFIFQYYREEENGRGNFPPRFSGLQFPNYSSELNVNALELDDSALYLCASSPGGRMEEKLFFGSGTQLSVL.

This chain uses TRBV30 with TRBJ1-2; no clear D. V dropped 1 base and J dropped 8 bases, with 20 bases sitting between them. This CDR3 comprises 15 residues. Germline CDR1 is GTSNPN and CDR2 is SVGIG (reference sequence). The DNA for the CDR3 is TGTGCCTGGAGTGGAGTTACCTCGACATCGGGAGGCTACACCTTC. This codes for CAWSGVTSTSGGYTF.